The present TCR beta chain was sequenced within a study of blood T cell repertoires in COVID-19. Membership in each cohort depended on participant-reported clinical history. Before being deemed recovered, Cohort 3 donors had two negative PCRs, clearance, or symptom resolution. Deletions cut 1 base from V and 0 bases from J, with 10 bases between. Germline V gene lookup returns CDR1 SGDLS and CDR2 YYNGEE. CDR3 length: 15 amino acids. TCRdb keeps only in-frame clones here, not all; method: immunoSEQ multiplex PCR. The sample consists of under 250,000 clones, about four fifths of them appearing once. V gene TRBV9 combines with J gene TRBJ1-1; tentatively, D is TRBD1 (6 bases). The receptor comes from a woman aged 55-70 years who had recovered from COVID-19. The sequencing sample was made of PBMCs or T cells enriched from blood (not recorded which). The CDR3 spells CASSVTGLVNTEAFF. Written as DNA, the CDR3 is TGTGCCAGCAGCGTAACAGGGTTGGTGAACACTGAAGCTTTCTTT.